A selection of T cell receptor beta chains follows, all from one sample in a study of T cell repertoires in cytomegalovirus infection. TCRdb reanalysed the reads using MiXCR and keeps one entry per CDR3 protein. Of some 160,000 distinct CDR3 sequences detected, approximately 17% appear once; the ten largest clones hold 18%. Material for sequencing was CD8+ T cells from PBMCs. These receptors originate from a human donor in good health (CMV status not recorded). Some clones in this sample may be carry-over from other donors' samples. Both conserved end residues are part of each CDR3. A D gene is named only where the DNA matches it firmly. Clone size is shown for a subset of rows, as once, few, many or a class of expanded clone.

.	TRBV28	TRBJ2-1	TRBD1	TGTGCCAGCAGTCGACAGGGACCGGATGAGCAGTTCTTC	CASSRQGPDEQFF
.	TRBV10-3	TRBJ2-1	TRBD2	TGTGCCATCAGTGAGTCGAGTAGCGGGGGCTACAATGAGCAGTTCTTC	CAISESSSGGYNEQFF
.	TRBV2	TRBJ2-1	.	TGTGCCACCCTAGGAAAGGCAGGGGCCGGGGAGCAGTTCTTC	CATLGKAGAGEQFF
.	TRBV10-3	TRBJ2-1	TRBD1	TGTGCCATCAGTCCCGGGACAGGGACTAATGAGCATTTCTTC	CAISPGTGTNEHFF
few	TRBV7-2	TRBJ2-1	.	TGTGCCAGCAGCTTCAACGGACCGGGGAATGAGCAGTTCTTC	CASSFNGPGNEQFF
.	TRBV10-3	TRBJ2-1	.	TGTGCCATCAGGGACCAGATCTCCTACAATGAGCAGTTCTTC	CAIRDQISYNEQFF
.	TRBV11-2	TRBJ2-2	.	TGTGCCAGCAGCCCCCCGGAGTTCACCGGGGAGCTGTTTTTT	CASSPPEFTGELFF
.	TRBV11-1	TRBJ2-1	.	TGTGCCAGCAGCTTAAACCCCCGGGAGAATGAGCAGTTCTTC	CASSLNPRENEQFF
many	TRBV7-9	TRBJ1-3	.	TGTGCCAGCAGCGGACTAGCTGGAAACACCATATATTTT	CASSGLAGNTIYF
.	TRBV20-1	TRBJ1-1	.	TGCAGTGCTAGAGAACTAGGGGGCACTGAAGCTTTCTTT	CSARELGGTEAFF
many	TRBV7-8	TRBJ1-1	.	TGTGCCAGCAGCTTAGGTAGTCTGGGGGAAGCTTTCTTT	CASSLGSLGEAFF
many	TRBV7-2	TRBJ1-2	TRBD1	TGTGCCAGCTGGGACAGATCTAACTATGGCTACACCTTC	CASWDRSNYGYTF
.	TRBV7-2	TRBJ1-5	.	TGTGCCAGCAGCTGGGGTTGGGGGGACAATCAGCCCCAGCATTTT	CASSWGWGDNQPQHF
many	TRBV7-9	TRBJ2-7	.	TGTGCCAGCAGCTTAAGCATCGACGAGCAGTACTTC	CASSLSIDEQYF
.	TRBV4-1	TRBJ1-1	TRBD1	TGCGCCAGCAGCCAAGGGACAGGAGACACTGAAGCTTTCTTT	CASSQGTGDTEAFF
.	TRBV2	TRBJ2-7	.	TGTGCCAGCAGTGAAGCCAGCCCGATACGGTACGAGCAGTACTTC	CASSEASPIRYEQYF
.	TRBV19	TRBJ1-1	.	TGTGCCAGTAGTATTTACATGAACACTGAAGCTTTCTTT	CASSIYMNTEAFF
.	TRBV4-3	TRBJ2-7	.	TGCGCCAGCAGCCAAGGGGACGGGGCCCGCTACGAGCAGTACTTC	CASSQGDGARYEQYF
.	TRBV29-1	TRBJ2-3	.	TGCAGCCTCTGGGGGCCGGACACAGATACGCAGTATTTT	CSLWGPDTDTQYF
many	TRBV7-3	TRBJ2-7	TRBD2	TGTGCCAGCAGCTTAAACCCCGGACTAGCGGGAGGGCCCTACGAGCAGTACTTC	CASSLNPGLAGGPYEQYF
few	TRBV4-3	TRBJ2-4	.	TGCGCCAGCAGCCAAGATGGTATGGGGCCCAAAAACATTCAGTACTTC	CASSQDGMGPKNIQYF
few	TRBV11-3	TRBJ2-7	.	TGTGCCAGCAGCTTAGACCCTCCCGGGGCCTGCTACGAGCAGTACTTC	CASSLDPPGACYEQYF
.	TRBV27	TRBJ1-2	.	TGTGCCAGCAGTTCAGACGTTTATCTCTATGGCTACACCTTC	CASSSDVYLYGYTF
few	TRBV7-9	TRBJ1-4	.	TGTGCCAGCAGCTTGGTCAGCCTAAATGAAAAACTGTTTTTT	CASSLVSLNEKLFF
few	TRBV11-2	TRBJ1-1	.	TGTGCCAGCAGCGCACGGCAGGGCACTGAAGCTTTCTTT	CASSARQGTEAFF
.	TRBV7-2	TRBJ1-1	.	TGTGCCAGCAGCTTAGGGGCTAACTCGGAAGCTTTCTTT	CASSLGANSEAFF
.	TRBV28	TRBJ2-7	TRBD2	TGTGCCAGCGACCCCCGGGGGGGGGACGAGCAGTACTTC	CASDPRGGDEQYF
few	TRBV29-1	TRBJ2-6	.	TGCAGCGTTGGAGTCAGGGGGGCTGGGGCCAACGTCCTGACTTTC	CSVGVRGAGANVLTF
.	TRBV5-4	TRBJ1-2	.	TGTGCCAGCAGTTCGGGACGGGACTACACCTTC	CASSSGRDYTF
many	TRBV11-2	TRBJ2-1	.	TGTGCCAGCAGCCTTACCCAGGGTTTAAGCTCCTACAATGAGCAGTTCTTC	CASSLTQGLSSYNEQFF
.	TRBV29-1	TRBJ2-3	TRBD2	TGCAGCGTTGAGGACGGTCGGGGGGCAGATACGCAGTATTTT	CSVEDGRGADTQYF
.	TRBV29-1	TRBJ1-2	.	TGCAGCGTCTGGGATTACTATGGCTACACCTTC	CSVWDYYGYTF
few	TRBV20-1	TRBJ1-1	.	TGCAGTGCCCCCTGGGGGGGGGACTCGAACACTGAAGCTTTCTTT	CSAPWGGDSNTEAFF
few	TRBV7-9	TRBJ1-1	TRBD1	TGTGCCAGCAGCATCGGACAGGGGGCAGAGACTGAAGCTTTCTTT	CASSIGQGAETEAFF
.	TRBV20-1	TRBJ1-3	.	TGCAGTGCTGAAACAGGGCCTGGAAACACCATATATTTT	CSAETGPGNTIYF
once	TRBV12-3/TRBV12-4	TRBJ2-2	.	TGTGCCAGCAGCCCTATTGGGGGACCCGGGGAGCTGTTTTTT	CASSPIGGPGELFF
.	TRBV5-4	TRBJ2-5	.	TGTGCCAGCAGCCAGGCAAGGGAAGAGACCCAGTACTTC	CASSQAREETQYF
.	TRBV27	TRBJ2-7	TRBD1	TGTGCCAGCAGTTATCAGGGGGCGCGTGGCGAGCAGTACTTC	CASSYQGARGEQYF
once	TRBV5-6	TRBJ2-5	.	TGTGCCAGCAGCTTGGCCCCACAGGGTGTTCGGACCCAGTACTTC	CASSLAPQGVRTQYF
few	TRBV14	TRBJ1-4	.	TGTGCCAGCAGCCAAGATGGGAAGACTAATGAAAAACTGTTTTTT	CASSQDGKTNEKLFF
few	TRBV18	TRBJ2-7	.	TGTGCCAGCTCACCGGGGACGGGACTCTACGAGCAGTACTTC	CASSPGTGLYEQYF
.	TRBV27	TRBJ2-7	.	TGTGCCAGCAGACAAAACTACGAGCAGTACTTC	CASRQNYEQYF
few	TRBV28	TRBJ1-2	.	TGTGCCAGCAGTTTGACAGGATTCTATGGCTACACCTTC	CASSLTGFYGYTF
few	TRBV28	TRBJ2-7	TRBD2	TGTGCCAGCAGTTTCCGGCGGGGGAACTACGAGCAGTACTTC	CASSFRRGNYEQYF
few	TRBV7-6	TRBJ2-5	TRBD2	TGTGCCAGCAGTGAAAGACTAGCGGGAGAAGAATTTGTAAGGGAGACCCAGTACTTC	CASSERLAGEEFVRETQYF
few	TRBV28	TRBJ2-1	.	TGTGCCAGCAGTTTCGGGAACAGCCCCACCTACAATGAGCAGTTCTTC	CASSFGNSPTYNEQFF
few	TRBV7-6	TRBJ1-1	.	TGTGCCAGCAGCTTATCCTCCCTTCCCGGCGGGATGAACACTGAAGCTTTCTTT	CASSLSSLPGGMNTEAFF
few	TRBV20-1	TRBJ2-1	.	TGCAGTGCTCCAAGGACAGCTAGCTCCTACAATGAGCAGTTCTTC	CSAPRTASSYNEQFF
.	TRBV7-8	TRBJ1-2	.	TGTGCCAGCAGCTTCAATCCCAGCGCTAACTATGGCTACACCTTC	CASSFNPSANYGYTF
few	TRBV20-1	TRBJ1-2	TRBD1	TGCAGTGCCACCAATTGGCAGGGGGCCGTGGGCTACACCTTC	CSATNWQGAVGYTF